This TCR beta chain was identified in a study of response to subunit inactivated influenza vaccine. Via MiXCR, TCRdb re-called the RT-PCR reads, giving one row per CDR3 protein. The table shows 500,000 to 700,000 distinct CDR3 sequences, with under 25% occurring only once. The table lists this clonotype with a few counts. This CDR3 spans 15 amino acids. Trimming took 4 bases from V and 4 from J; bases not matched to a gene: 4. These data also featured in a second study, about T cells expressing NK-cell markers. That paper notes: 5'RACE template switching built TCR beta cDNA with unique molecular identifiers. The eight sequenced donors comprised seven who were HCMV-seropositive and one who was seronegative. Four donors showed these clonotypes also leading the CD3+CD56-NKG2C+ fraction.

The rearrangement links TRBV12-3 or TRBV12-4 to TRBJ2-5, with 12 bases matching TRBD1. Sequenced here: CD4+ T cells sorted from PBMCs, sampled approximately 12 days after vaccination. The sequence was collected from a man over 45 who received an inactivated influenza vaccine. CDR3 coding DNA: TGTGCCAGCAGTTGGGGACAGGGGGCTGGAGAGACCCAGTACTTC. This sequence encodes CASSWGQGAGETQYF.